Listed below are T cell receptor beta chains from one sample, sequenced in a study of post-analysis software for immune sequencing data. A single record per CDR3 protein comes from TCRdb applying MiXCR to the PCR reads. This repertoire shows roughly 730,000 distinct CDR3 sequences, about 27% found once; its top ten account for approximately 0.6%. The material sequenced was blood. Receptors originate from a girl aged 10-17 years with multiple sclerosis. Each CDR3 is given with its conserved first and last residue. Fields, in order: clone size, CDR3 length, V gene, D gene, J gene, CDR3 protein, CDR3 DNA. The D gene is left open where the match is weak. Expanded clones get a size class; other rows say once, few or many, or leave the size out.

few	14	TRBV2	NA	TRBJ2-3	CASPRQPGKDTQYF	TGTGCCAGCCCGCGACAACCAGGGAAGGATACGCAGTATTTT
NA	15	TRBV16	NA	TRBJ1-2	CASSQSQTSNYGYTF	TGTGCCAGCAGCCAATCCCAGACGTCCAACTATGGCTACACCTTC
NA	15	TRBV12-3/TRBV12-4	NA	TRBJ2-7	CASSSVDNHQVEQYF	TGTGCCAGCAGTTCCGTCGACAACCATCAGGTCGAGCAGTACTTC
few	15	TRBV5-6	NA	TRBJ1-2	CASNRGVGGIGGYTF	TGTGCCAGCAATCGAGGTGTAGGGGGGATTGGTGGCTACACCTTC
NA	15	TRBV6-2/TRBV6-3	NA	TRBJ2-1	CASSYSPQSYDEQFF	TGTGCCAGCAGTTACTCGCCGCAGTCCTACGATGAGCAGTTCTTC
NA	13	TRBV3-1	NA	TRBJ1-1	CASSSTGHTEAFF	TGTGCCAGCAGCTCTACAGGGCACACTGAAGCTTTCTTT
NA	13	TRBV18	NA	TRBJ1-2	CASSPNRDDGYTF	TGTGCCAGCTCGCCCAACAGGGACGATGGCTACACCTTC
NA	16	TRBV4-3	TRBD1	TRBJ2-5	CASSPDRGWFEETQYF	TGCGCCAGCAGCCCAGACAGGGGGTGGTTTGAGGAGACCCAGTACTTC
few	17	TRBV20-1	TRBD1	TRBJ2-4	CSAGGQGILLAKNIQYF	TGCAGTGCTGGAGGACAGGGGATTCTACTAGCCAAAAACATTCAGTACTTC
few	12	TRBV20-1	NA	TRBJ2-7	CSARESGYEQYF	TGCAGTGCTAGAGAATCCGGCTACGAGCAGTACTTC
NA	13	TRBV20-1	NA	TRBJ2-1	CSATGDAYNEQFF	TGCAGTGCAACTGGAGACGCCTACAATGAGCAGTTCTTC
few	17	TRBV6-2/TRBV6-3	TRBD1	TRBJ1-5	CASSYRTGAGSNQPQHF	TGTGCCAGCAGTTACCGAACAGGGGCCGGTAGCAATCAGCCCCAGCATTTT
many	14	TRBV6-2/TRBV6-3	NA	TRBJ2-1	CASRLTGTYNEQFF	TGTGCCAGCCGGCTGACAGGTACCTACAATGAGCAGTTCTTC
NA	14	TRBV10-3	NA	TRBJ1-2	CAISETGLGYGYTF	TGTGCCATCAGTGAAACAGGGCTCGGCTATGGCTACACCTTC
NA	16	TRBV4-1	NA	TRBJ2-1	CASSQGQTPLANEQFF	TGCGCCAGCAGCCAAGGCCAGACCCCTCTAGCGAATGAGCAGTTCTTC
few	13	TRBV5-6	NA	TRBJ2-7	CASSLVPSGEQYF	TGTGCCAGCAGCTTGGTCCCCTCTGGGGAGCAGTACTTC
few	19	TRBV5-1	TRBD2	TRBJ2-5	CASSLHEGLAGGRQETQYF	TGCGCCAGCAGCCTGCACGAGGGTCTAGCGGGGGGGAGGCAAGAGACCCAGTACTTC
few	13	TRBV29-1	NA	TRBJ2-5	CSVGWGREKTQYF	TGCAGCGTTGGGTGGGGTCGCGAAAAGACCCAGTACTTC
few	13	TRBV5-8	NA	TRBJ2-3	CASSLGMGDTQYF	TGTGCCAGCAGCTTGGGGATGGGGGATACGCAGTATTTT
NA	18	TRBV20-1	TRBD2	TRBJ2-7	CSARDRLPSGRSSYEQYF	TGCAGTGCTAGAGATCGGCTCCCTAGCGGGAGGTCTTCCTACGAGCAGTACTTC